This entry lists 21 T cell receptor beta chains sequenced from one sample in a study of T cell responses to AZD1222 COVID-19 vaccine. The repertoire was sequenced with immunoSEQ multiplex PCR; TCRdb's copy has only in-frame clones and lacks some. The repertoire has 210,000 or so clones, approximately 94% of them found once; the top ten carry around 1.7%. Sequencing used peripheral blood, obtained 28 days after the second dose of the MenACWY control vaccine. The source of these receptors is an adult who received the MenACWY meningococcal vaccine as a control.

The chain joins TRBV7-9 to TRBJ1-6, with a weak D call TRBD1 (5 bases). Trimming removed 5 bases at V and 7 bases at J, with 15 bases between. The CDR3 totals 15 residues. Germline-derived CDR1 and CDR2 are SEHNR and FQNEAQ (reference sequence). The CDR3 coding sequence is TGTGCCAGCAGCACGACAGTACTAGCCAATTCACCCCTCCACTTT. It codes for CASSTTVLANSPLHF.

The chain links TRBV27 to TRBJ1-2; D possibly corresponds to TRBD1 (6 bases). The germline V gene has CDR1 MNHEY and CDR2 SMNVEV (reference sequence). V was pared by 6 bases and J by 8 bases, with 19 bases between. The length of the CDR3 is 14 residues. DNA of the CDR3: TGTGCCAGCAGCCCGGACAGCACTTATGAGGGCTACACCTTC. Translation gives CASSPDSTYEGYTF.

The CDR3 nucleotides read TGTGCCAGCAGTGAATCGCGGGCCCGGGAGACCCAGTACTTC. Protein product: CASSESRARETQYF. The V and J genes are TRBV25-1 and TRBJ2-5; D possibly corresponds to TRBD2 (5 bases). Looked up from germline, CDR1 is MGHDK and CDR2 is SYGVNS. This CDR3 comprises 14 residues. V lost 1 base to trimming and J lost 5 bases, with 11 bases between them.

V is TRBV30 and J is TRBJ2-7, with TRBD2 matching 9 bases. The CDR3 covers 15 residues. V shed 0 bases and J 2 bases; nucleotides not matched to a gene: 5. Per the germline V gene, CDR1 is GTSNPN and CDR2 is SVGIG (reference sequence). The CDR3 DNA follows: TGTGCCTGGAGTGTTGAGCGGGAGGCCCCCTACGAGCAGTACTTC. Protein: CAWSVEREAPYEQYF.

The chain couples TRBV28 to TRBJ1-4, with unresolved D. This CDR3 comprises 11 residues. Germline assignment: CDR1 MDHEN and CDR2 SYDVKM. The V end was cut by 4 bases, the J end by 8 bases, with 5 bases between. The CDR3 protein is CASSSTEKLFF. CDR3 nucleotide sequence: TGTGCCAGCAGTTCGACGGAAAAACTGTTTTTT.

The V and J genes are TRBV10-3 and TRBJ2-2; maybe TRBD1 (5 bases). CDR3 length: 13 amino acids. CDR1 ENHRY and CDR2 SYGVKD come from the germline V gene. V was shortened by 6 bases and J by 0 bases, with 5 bases between the two germline ends. CDR3 region: CAIRTANTGELFF. Written as DNA, the CDR3 is TGTGCCATCAGGACAGCGAACACCGGGGAGCTGTTTTTT.

The chain combines TRBV5-4 with TRBJ2-2; 7 bases are a match to TRBD1. The CDR3 covers 14 residues. Germline-derived CDR1 and CDR2 are SGHNT and YYREEE (reference sequence). Trimming took 4 bases from V and 4 from J; bases not matched to a gene: 4. The DNA for the CDR3 is TGTGCCAGCAGCGGGACAGAAATCACCGGGGAGCTGTTTTTT. It yields the protein CASSGTEITGELFF.

The chain couples TRBV5-8 to TRBJ1-2; D is perhaps TRBD1 (6 bases). The V end lost 4 bases, the J end lost 8 bases, and 15 bases lay between the germline ends. Germline values: CDR1 SGHTS, CDR2 YDEGEE. This CDR3 spans 13 amino acids. The DNA for the CDR3 is TGTGCCAGCAGCCAAACGTACAGGGACGGCTACACCTTC. Translating it yields CASSQTYRDGYTF. The complete variable domain, with remaining parts taken from reference TRBV5-8 and TRBJ1-2, reads EAGVTQSPTHLIKTRGQQATLRCSPISGHTSVYWYQQALGLGLQFLLWYDEGEERNRGNFPPRFSGRQFPNYSSELNVNALELEDSALYLCASSQTYRDGYTFGSGTRLTVV.

This clone was picked up one time. The chain recombines TRBV28 with TRBJ1-1, with TRBD1 as a possible D gene (5 bases). CDR3 size: 15 residues. CDR1 is MDHEN, CDR2 SYDVKM, per germline. V dropped 3 bases and J dropped 0 bases, with 11 bases sitting between them. As DNA, the CDR3 is TGTGCCAGCAGTTTGAGTTCGGGGGTGAACACTGAAGCTTTCTTT. Translation: CASSLSSGVNTEAFF.

Here the CDR3 reads CASTPDWGWGEQYF. The CDR3 DNA follows: TGCGCCAGCACGCCTGATTGGGGGTGGGGAGAGCAGTACTTC. This chain joins TRBV5-1 and TRBJ2-7; D possibly uses TRBD1 or TRBD2 (5 bases each). Germline values: CDR1 SGHRS, CDR2 YFSETQ. V was shortened by 6 bases and J by 7 bases, with 20 bases between the two germline ends. This CDR3 is 14 amino acids long. Looking up the rest from reference TRBV5-1 and TRBJ2-7 gives the full variable domain: KAGVTQTPRYLIKTRGQQVTLSCSPISGHRSVSWYQQTPGQGLQFLFEYFSETQRNKGNFPGRFSGRQFSNSRSEMNVSTLELGDSALYLCASTPDWGWGEQYFGPGTRLTVT.

The chain combines TRBV7-9 with TRBJ2-7; D possibly corresponds to TRBD1 (6 bases). The CDR3 extends over 14 amino acids. Germline V gives CDR1 SEHNR, CDR2 FQNEAQ (reference sequence). Deletions cut 5 bases from V and 2 bases from J, with 13 bases between. The CDR3 nucleotides are TGTGCCAGCAGCCGGACAGAGGGAACCTACGAGCAGTACTTC. Its protein product is CASSRTEGTYEQYF.

The J gene is TRBJ1-1, the V gene TRBV2; the D is unclear. Trimming removed 7 bases from V and 6 bases from J, with 12 bases in between. Germline CDR1 is SNHLY and CDR2 is FYNNEI. The CDR3 consists of 12 residues. As DNA, the CDR3 is TGTGCCAGCACGACGGACTTGGCTGAAGCTTTCTTT. Amino acid sequence: CASTTDLAEAFF.

This clone showed up just once. The chain carries TRBV6-5 and TRBJ1-1, with D unclear. V was clipped by 2 bases and J by 5 bases, with 9 bases between them. The CDR3 is 13 amino acids. CDR1 is MNHEY, CDR2 SVGAGI, per germline. The CDR3 coding sequence is TGTGCCAGCAGTTACAGGGAGGGTACTGAAGCTTTCTTT. It yields the protein CASSYREGTEAFF.

V is TRBV28 and J is TRBJ1-4, with D perhaps matching TRBD1 (6 bases). The germline V gene encodes CDR1 MDHEN and CDR2 SYDVKM. The V gene lost 1 base and the J gene lost 0 bases, with 12 bases spanning the gap. The CDR3 runs to 17 residues. CDR3 DNA: TGTGCCAGCAGTTTATTAGGGGGGCGATCAACTAATGAAAAACTGTTTTTT. It is translated as CASSLLGGRSTNEKLFF.

V gene TRBV27 combines with J gene TRBJ2-1; 7 nucleotides agree with TRBD2. Germline V gives CDR1 MNHEY, CDR2 SMNVEV (reference sequence). The CDR3 extends over 12 amino acids. The ends lost 6 bases at V and 15 bases at J; junction bases unmatched: 11. The CDR3 bases are TGTGCCAGCAGCACCCCGGGAGGTCGCCGGTTCTTC. Its protein is CASSTPGGRRFF.

The chain employs TRBV27 and TRBJ1-5; 12 bases fit TRBD1. The V gene end was trimmed by 4 bases and the J gene end by 7 bases; junction bases not matched to a gene: 2. The V gene's germline CDR1 is MNHEY and CDR2 SMNVEV (reference sequence). CDR3 length equals 14 residues. The CDR3 loop reads CASSWGTGGQPQHF. Here the CDR3 DNA reads TGTGCCAGCAGTTGGGGGACAGGGGGCCAGCCCCAGCATTTT.

The chain employs TRBV19 and TRBJ1-2; D unclear. The CDR3 covers 13 residues. Trimming pared 5 bases from V and 2 bases from J, leaving 9 bases between. CDR1 and CDR2 (germline): LNHDA, SQIVND (reference sequence). The CDR3 nucleotides are TGTGCCAGTAGTTTTCAGGCGAACTATGGCTACACCTTC. Protein: CASSFQANYGYTF.

V gene TRBV19 combines with J gene TRBJ2-7; 8 bases are a match to TRBD1. Germline CDR1 is LNHDA and CDR2 is SQIVND (reference sequence). Trimming took 8 bases from V and 3 from J; bases not matched to a gene: 6. This CDR3 has 13 amino acids. The CDR3 loop is CASEAGTGYEQYF. In DNA, the CDR3 is TGTGCCAGTGAGGCCGGGACAGGCTACGAGCAGTACTTC. The entire variable domain, with the rest obtained from reference TRBV19 and TRBJ2-7, is as follows: DGGITQSPKYLFRKEGQNVTLSCEQNLNHDAMYWYRQDPGQGLRLIYYSQIVNDFQKGDIAEGYSVSREKKESFPLTVTSAQKNPTAFYLCASEAGTGYEQYFGPGTRLTVT.

The rearrangement joins TRBV28 to TRBJ1-5; no definite D call. There are 14 residues in the CDR3. Trimming stripped 6 bases from V and 2 bases from J, with 11 bases between. Germline CDR1 reads MDHEN; CDR2 reads SYDVKM. The CDR3 bases are TGTGCCAGCAGCGGGCAGGTGGGCAATCAGCCCCAGCATTTT. Its translation is CASSGQVGNQPQHF.

This chain connects TRBV5-4 to TRBJ1-1, with D unclear. The CDR3 is 14 amino acids. The germline gives CDR1 SGHNT, CDR2 YYREEE (reference sequence). V was clipped by 0 bases and J by 1 base, with 7 bases between them. Written as DNA, the CDR3 is TGTGCCAGCAGCTTGGAGGTTGAGAACACTGAAGCTTTCTTT. It codes for CASSLEVENTEAFF.

The chain carries TRBV27 and TRBJ2-7; 10 nucleotides match TRBD2. Unmatched junction bases numbered 10, after V lost 2 bases and J lost 0 bases. Germline CDR1 is MNHEY and CDR2 is SMNVEV (reference sequence). The CDR3 is 18 residues long. The CDR3 sequence is CASSLRVLAGAISYEQYF. The CDR3 coding sequence is TGTGCCAGCAGTTTAAGGGTTCTAGCGGGGGCCATCTCCTACGAGCAGTACTTC.